This TCR beta chain emerged from a study of blood T cell repertoires in COVID-19. Overall study: Sources were T cells, B-cell-depleted T cells, or PBMCs; the material itself was cDNA or gDNA.

TCRdb's table, derived via immunoSEQ multiplex PCR, lists solely in-frame clones and lacks some. Here the sample spans around 260,000 clones, about 90% being singletons. Trimming cost V 0 bases and J 2 bases; bases outside gene matches: 13. The CDR3 consists of 19 residues. CDR1 is LGHDT and CDR2 is YNNKEL in the germline V gene (reference sequence). Sequencing input: peripheral blood. The sequence came from a woman in her fifties or sixties with acute or convalescent COVID-19. This chain joins TRBV3-1 (or the pseudogene TRBV3-2) and TRBJ2-3; 8 bases map to TRBD2. This CDR3 is CASSQEPPPGGGTTDTQYF. The CDR3, as DNA: TGTGCCAGCAGCCAAGAACCCCCTCCGGGGGGGGGCACCACAGATACGCAGTATTTT.